Presented here are 8 T cell receptor beta chains from one specimen sequenced in a study of blood T cell repertoires in COVID-19. Assay: immunoSEQ multiplex PCR; the TCRdb copy retains only in-frame clones and omits some. The sample holds about 350,000 clones, approximately 84% seen once. The specimen was PBMCs or T cells enriched from blood (not recorded which). The receptor source for this set is a woman in her 30s who had recovered from COVID-19.

The V gene is TRBV3-1 (or the pseudogene TRBV3-2), the J gene TRBJ2-7; D remains ambiguous. Trimming pared 1 base from V and 2 bases from J, leaving 6 bases between. Germline V gives CDR1 LGHDT, CDR2 YNNKEL (reference sequence). This CDR3 is built from 13 residues. This chain's CDR3 is CASSQVPAYEQYF. CDR3 coding DNA: TGTGCCAGCAGCCAAGTCCCGGCCTACGAGCAGTACTTC.

The count of this clone is one. The chain joins TRBV6-5 to TRBJ2-5; D gene uncertain. The CDR3 has 15 amino acids. Germline lookup yields CDR1 MNHEY and CDR2 SVGAGI. V was shortened by 7 bases and J by 2 bases, with 17 bases between the two germline ends. CDR3 nucleotides: TGTGCCAGCAAGTTATTTTTAGGCGGTCAAGAGACCCAGTACTTC. It codes for CASKLFLGGQETQYF.

CDR3 loop: CATSAGAGQGSYEQYF. CDR3 coding DNA: TGTGCCACCAGTGCGGGTGCGGGACAGGGGTCCTACGAGCAGTACTTC. The chain has TRBV24-1 and TRBJ2-7, with 10 bases fitting TRBD1. Germline CDR1 reads KGHDR; CDR2 reads SFDVKD. V shed 5 bases, J shed 1 base, and the junction held 7 bases outside the gene matches. This CDR3 region has 16 residues.

V gene TRBV28 combines with J gene TRBJ1-5; D is uncertain. The ends were cut back, 5 bases at V and 5 bases at J, with 16 bases in the middle. This CDR3 contains 15 residues. In germline, CDR1 is MDHEN, CDR2 SYDVKM. For the CDR3, the DNA is TGTGCCAGCAGTACCACGGGGTTCCCCCATCAGCCCCAGCATTTT. It is translated as CASSTTGFPHQPQHF.

The chain is built from TRBV21-1 and TRBJ2-1; the table's TRBD1 call for D was not verified on the DNA. TRBV21-1 is reported as a pseudogene. This CDR3 comprises 16 residues. The CDR3 protein is CASTRGQGRTYNEQFF. The CDR3 DNA reads as TGTGCCAGCACCAGAGGACAGGGGCGTACCTACAATGAGCAGTTCTTC.

V and J are TRBV7-2 and TRBJ2-5, with 12 nucleotides matching TRBD2. Germline V gene sequence: CDR1 SGHTA, CDR2 FQGNSA. The length of the CDR3 is 17 residues. Trimming cost V 1 base and J 5 bases; bases outside gene matches: 8. DNA of the CDR3: TGTGCCAGCAGCTTAGGGACTAGCGGGGTGGATAGGGAGACCCAGTACTTC. It is translated as CASSLGTSGVDRETQYF.

The chain uses TRBV6-5 and TRBJ2-7, with 9 bases aligning to TRBD1. Germline CDR1 reads MNHEY; CDR2 reads SVGAGI. The CDR3 consists of 14 residues. V lost 6 bases, J lost 4 bases, and 7 bases stayed unmatched. The CDR3 bases are TGTGCCAGCAGATTGACAGGGGGACCTTACGAGCAGTACTTC. The encoded protein is CASRLTGGPYEQYF.

V and J are TRBV15 and TRBJ1-4, with D perhaps TRBD1 (5 bases). The germline gives CDR1 LNHNV, CDR2 YYDKDF (reference sequence). V gave up 1 base and J gave up 4 bases, with 7 bases separating them. The CDR3 consists of 14 residues. CDR3 region: CATSRGGGNEKLFF. The CDR3, as DNA: TGTGCCACCAGCAGAGGGGGGGGTAATGAAAAACTGTTTTTT. The full variable domain, with the rest looked up from reference TRBV15 and TRBJ1-4, is DAMVIQNPRYQVTQFGKPVTLSCSQTLNHNVMYWYQQKSSQAPKLLFHYYDKDFNNEADTPDNFQSRRPNTSFCFLDIRSPGLGDTAMYLCATSRGGGNEKLFFGSGTQLSVL.